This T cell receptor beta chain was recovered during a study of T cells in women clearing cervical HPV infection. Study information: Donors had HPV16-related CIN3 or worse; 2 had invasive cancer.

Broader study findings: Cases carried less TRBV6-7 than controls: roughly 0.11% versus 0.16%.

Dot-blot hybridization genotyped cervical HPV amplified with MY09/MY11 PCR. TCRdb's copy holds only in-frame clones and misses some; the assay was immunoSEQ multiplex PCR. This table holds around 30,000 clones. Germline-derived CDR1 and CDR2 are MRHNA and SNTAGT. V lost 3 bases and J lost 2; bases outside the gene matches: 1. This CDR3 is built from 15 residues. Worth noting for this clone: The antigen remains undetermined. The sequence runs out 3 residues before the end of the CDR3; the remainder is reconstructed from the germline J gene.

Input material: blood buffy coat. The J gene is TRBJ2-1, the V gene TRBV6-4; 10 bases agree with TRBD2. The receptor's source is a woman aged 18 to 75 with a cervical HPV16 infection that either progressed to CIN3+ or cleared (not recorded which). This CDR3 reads CASSDTSGTYNEQFF. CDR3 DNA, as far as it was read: TGTGCCAGCAGTGATACTAGCGGGACCTACAATGAG.